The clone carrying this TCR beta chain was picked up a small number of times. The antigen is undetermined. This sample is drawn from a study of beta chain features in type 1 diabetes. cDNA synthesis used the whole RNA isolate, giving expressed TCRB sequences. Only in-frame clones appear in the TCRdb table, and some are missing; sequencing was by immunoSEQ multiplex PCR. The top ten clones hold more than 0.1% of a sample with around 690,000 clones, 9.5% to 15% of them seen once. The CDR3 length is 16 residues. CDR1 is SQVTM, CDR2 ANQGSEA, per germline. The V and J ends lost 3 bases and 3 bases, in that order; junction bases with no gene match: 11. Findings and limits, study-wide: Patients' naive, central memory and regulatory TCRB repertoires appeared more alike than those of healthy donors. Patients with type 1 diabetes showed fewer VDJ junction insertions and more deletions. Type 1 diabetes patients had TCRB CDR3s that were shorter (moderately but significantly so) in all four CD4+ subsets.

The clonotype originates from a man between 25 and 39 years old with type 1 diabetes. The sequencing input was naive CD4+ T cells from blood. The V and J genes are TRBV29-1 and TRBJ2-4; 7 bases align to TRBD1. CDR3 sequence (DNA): TGCAGCGTTGATCCCCTGGCAGGGGGTAACAAAAACATTCAGTACTTC. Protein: CSVDPLAGGNKNIQYF.